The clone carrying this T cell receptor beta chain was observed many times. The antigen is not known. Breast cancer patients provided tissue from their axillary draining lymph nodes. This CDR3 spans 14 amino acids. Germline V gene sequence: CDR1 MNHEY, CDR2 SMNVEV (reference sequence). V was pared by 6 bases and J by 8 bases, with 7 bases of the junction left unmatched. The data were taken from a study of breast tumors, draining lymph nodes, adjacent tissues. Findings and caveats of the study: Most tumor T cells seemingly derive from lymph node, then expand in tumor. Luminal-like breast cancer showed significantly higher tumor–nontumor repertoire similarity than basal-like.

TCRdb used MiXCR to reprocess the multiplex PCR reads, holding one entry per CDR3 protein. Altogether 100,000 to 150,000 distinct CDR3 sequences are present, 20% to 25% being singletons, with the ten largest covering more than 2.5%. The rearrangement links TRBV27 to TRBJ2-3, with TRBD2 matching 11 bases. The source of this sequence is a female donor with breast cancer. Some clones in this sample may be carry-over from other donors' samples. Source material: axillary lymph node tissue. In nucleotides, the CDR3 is TGTGCCAGCAGGTTAGCGGGAGGGGGAGCTACGCAGTATTTT. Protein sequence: CASRLAGGGATQYF.